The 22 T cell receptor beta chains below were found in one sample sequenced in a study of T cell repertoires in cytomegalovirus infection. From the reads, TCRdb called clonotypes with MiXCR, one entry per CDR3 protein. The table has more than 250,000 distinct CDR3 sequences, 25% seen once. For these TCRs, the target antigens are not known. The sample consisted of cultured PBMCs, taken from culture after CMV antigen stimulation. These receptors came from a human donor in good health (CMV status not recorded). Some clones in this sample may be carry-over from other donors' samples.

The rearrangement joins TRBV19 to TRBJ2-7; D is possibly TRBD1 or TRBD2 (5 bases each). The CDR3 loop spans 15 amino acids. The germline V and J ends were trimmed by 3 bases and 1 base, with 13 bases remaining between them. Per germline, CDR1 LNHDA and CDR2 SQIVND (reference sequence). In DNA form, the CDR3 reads TGTGCCAGTAGTATGGTCGGGGACGGTTCCTACGAGCAGTACTTC. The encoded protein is CASSMVGDGSYEQYF. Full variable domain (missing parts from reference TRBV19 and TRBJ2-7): DGGITQSPKYLFRKEGQNVTLSCEQNLNHDAMYWYRQDPGQGLRLIYYSQIVNDFQKGDIAEGYSVSREKKESFPLTVTSAQKNPTAFYLCASSMVGDGSYEQYFGPGTRLTVT.

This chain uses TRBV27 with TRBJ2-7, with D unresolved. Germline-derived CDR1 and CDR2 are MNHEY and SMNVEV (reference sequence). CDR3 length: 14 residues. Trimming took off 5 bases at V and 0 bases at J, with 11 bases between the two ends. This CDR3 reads CASSPSSYSYEQYV. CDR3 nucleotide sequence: TGTGCCAGCAGTCCTTCGTCCTACTCCTACGAGCAGTACGTC.

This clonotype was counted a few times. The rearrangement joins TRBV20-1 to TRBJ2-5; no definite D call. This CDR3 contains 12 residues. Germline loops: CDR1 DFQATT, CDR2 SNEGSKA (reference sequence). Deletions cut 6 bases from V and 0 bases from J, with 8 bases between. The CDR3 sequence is CSARLNQETQYF. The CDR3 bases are TGCAGTGCCAGACTGAACCAAGAGACCCAGTACTTC.

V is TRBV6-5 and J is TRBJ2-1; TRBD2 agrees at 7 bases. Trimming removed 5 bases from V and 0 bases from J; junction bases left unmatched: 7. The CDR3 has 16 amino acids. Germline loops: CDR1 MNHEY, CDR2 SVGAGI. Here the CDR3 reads CASSTIAGRSYNEQFF. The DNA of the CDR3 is TGTGCCAGCAGTACCATAGCGGGCCGCTCCTACAATGAGCAGTTCTTC.

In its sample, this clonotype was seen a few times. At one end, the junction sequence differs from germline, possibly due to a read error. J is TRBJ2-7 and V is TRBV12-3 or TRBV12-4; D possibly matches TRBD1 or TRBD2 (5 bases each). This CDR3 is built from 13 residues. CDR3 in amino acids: CASSLNRDDRSNF. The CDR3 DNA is TGTGCCAGCAGTTTAAACCGGGACGACCGAAGTAACTTC.

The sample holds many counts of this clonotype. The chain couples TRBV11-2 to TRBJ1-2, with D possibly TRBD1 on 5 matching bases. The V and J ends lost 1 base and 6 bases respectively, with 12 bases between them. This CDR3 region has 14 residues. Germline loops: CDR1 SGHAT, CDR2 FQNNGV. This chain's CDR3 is CASSLVRDPNGYTF. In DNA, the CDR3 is TGTGCCAGCAGCTTAGTTCGGGACCCTAATGGCTACACCTTC.

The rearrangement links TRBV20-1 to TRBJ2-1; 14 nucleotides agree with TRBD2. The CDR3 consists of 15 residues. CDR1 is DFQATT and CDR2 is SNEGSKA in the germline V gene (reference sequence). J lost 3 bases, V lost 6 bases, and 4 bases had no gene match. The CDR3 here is CSAGGLAGVYNEQFF. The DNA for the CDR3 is TGCAGTGCGGGGGGACTAGCGGGGGTCTACAATGAGCAGTTCTTC.

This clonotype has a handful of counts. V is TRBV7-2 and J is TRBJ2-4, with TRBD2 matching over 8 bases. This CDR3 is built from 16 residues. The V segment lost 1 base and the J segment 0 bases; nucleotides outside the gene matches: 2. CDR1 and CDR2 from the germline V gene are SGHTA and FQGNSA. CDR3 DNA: TGTGCCAGCAGCTTAGGGACTAGCAGAGCCAAAAACATTCAGTACTTC. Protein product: CASSLGTSRAKNIQYF.

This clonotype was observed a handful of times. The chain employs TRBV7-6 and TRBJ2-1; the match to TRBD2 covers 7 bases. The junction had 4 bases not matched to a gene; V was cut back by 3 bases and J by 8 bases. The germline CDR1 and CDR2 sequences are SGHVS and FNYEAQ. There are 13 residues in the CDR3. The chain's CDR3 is CASSFGRGDEQFF. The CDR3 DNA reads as TGTGCCAGCAGCTTCGGACGGGGGGATGAGCAGTTCTTC.

CDR3 amino acids: CASSLSDSLLMEQFF. CDR3 nucleotide sequence: TGTGCCAGCAGCTTATCCGACTCCCTGCTGATGGAGCAGTTCTTC. The chain recombines TRBV7-2 with TRBJ2-1; no clear D. Germline lookup yields CDR1 SGHTA and CDR2 FQGNSA. There are 15 residues in the CDR3. V lost 2 bases to trimming and J lost 10 bases, with 18 bases between them. Full variable domain (outside the CDR3, taken from reference TRBV7-2 and TRBJ2-1): GAGVSQSPSNKVTEKGKDVELRCDPISGHTALYWYRQSLGQGLEFLIYFQGNSAPDKSGLPSDRFSAERTGGSVSTLTIQRTQQEDSAVYLCASSLSDSLLMEQFFGPGTRLTVL.

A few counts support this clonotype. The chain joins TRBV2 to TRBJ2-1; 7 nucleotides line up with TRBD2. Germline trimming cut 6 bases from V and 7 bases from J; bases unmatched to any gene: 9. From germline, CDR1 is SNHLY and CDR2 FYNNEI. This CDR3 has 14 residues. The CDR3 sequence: CASRGGSAGNEQFF. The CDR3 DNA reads TGTGCCAGCAGGGGAGGATCAGCGGGAAATGAGCAGTTCTTC.

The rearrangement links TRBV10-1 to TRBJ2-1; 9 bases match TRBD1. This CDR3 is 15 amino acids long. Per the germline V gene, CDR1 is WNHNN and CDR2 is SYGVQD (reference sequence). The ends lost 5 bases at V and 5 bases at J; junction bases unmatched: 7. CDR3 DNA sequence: TGCGCCAGCAGTCGACCGGGGACAGGGAACAATGAGCAGTTCTTC. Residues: CASSRPGTGNNEQFF.

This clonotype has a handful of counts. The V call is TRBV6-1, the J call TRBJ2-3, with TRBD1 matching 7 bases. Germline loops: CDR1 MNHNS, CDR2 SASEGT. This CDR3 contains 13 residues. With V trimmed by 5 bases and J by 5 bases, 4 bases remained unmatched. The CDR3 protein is CASSYRGQDTQYF. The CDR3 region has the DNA TGTGCCAGCAGTTACAGGGGTCAAGATACGCAGTATTTT.

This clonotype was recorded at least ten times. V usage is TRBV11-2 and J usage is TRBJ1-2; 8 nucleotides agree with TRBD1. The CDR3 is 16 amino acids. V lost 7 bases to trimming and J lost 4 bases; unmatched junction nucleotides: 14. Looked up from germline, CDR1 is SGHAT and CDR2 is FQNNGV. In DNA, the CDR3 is TGTGCCAGCACCGAAACTGGGACAGGTCTTTTCTATGGCTACACCTTC. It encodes CASTETGTGLFYGYTF.

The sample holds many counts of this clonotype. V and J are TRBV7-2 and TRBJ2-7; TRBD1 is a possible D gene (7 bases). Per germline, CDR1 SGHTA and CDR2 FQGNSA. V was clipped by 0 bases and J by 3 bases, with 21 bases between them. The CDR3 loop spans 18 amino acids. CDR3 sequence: CASSLAGGGAGGSYEQYF. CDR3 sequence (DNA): TGTGCCAGCAGCTTAGCTGGGGGCGGGGCAGGGGGTAGCTACGAGCAGTACTTC. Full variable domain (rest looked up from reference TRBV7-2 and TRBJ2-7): GAGVSQSPSNKVTEKGKDVELRCDPISGHTALYWYRQSLGQGLEFLIYFQGNSAPDKSGLPSDRFSAERTGGSVSTLTIQRTQQEDSAVYLCASSLAGGGAGGSYEQYFGPGTRLTVT.

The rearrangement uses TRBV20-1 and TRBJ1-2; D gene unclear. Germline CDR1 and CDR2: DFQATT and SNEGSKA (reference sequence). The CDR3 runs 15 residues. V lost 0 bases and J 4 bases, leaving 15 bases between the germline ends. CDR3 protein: CSARDLKSSFYGYTF. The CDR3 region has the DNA TGCAGTGCTAGAGATCTTAAAAGCAGTTTCTATGGCTACACCTTC.

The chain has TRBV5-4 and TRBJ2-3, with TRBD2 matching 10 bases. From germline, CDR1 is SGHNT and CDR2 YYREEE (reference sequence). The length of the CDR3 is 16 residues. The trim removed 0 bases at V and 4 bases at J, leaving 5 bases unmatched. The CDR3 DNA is TGTGCCAGCAGCTTGGACCTAGCGGGAGCGTCAGATACGCAGTATTTT. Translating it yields CASSLDLAGASDTQYF.

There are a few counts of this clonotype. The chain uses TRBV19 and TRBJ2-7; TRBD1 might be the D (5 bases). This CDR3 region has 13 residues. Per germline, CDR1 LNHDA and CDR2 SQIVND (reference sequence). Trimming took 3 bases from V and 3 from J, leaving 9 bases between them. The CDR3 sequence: CASSIVGVYEQYF. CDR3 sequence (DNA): TGTGCCAGTAGTATCGTAGGGGTCTACGAGCAGTACTTC.

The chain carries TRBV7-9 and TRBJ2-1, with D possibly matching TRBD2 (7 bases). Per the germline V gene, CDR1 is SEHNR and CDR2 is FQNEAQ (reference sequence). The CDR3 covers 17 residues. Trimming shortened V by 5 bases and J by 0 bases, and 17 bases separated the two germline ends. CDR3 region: CASSRRGGLASYNEQFF. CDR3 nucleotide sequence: TGTGCCAGCAGCCGTAGGGGGGGGCTAGCCTCCTACAATGAGCAGTTCTTC.

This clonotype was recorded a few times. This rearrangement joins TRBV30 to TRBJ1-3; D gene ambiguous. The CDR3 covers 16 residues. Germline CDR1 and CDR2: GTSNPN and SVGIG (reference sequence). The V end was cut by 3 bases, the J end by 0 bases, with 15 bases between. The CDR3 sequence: CAWSADGVYSGNTIYF. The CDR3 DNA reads TGTGCCTGGAGCGCCGACGGGGTCTACTCTGGAAACACCATATATTTT.

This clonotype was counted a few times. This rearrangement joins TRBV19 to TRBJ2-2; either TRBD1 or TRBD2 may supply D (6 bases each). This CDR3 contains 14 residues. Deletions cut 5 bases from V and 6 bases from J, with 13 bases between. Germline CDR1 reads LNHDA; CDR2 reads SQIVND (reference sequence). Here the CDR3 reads CASSALRGAGELFF. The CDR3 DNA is TGTGCCAGTAGTGCCTTAAGGGGGGCCGGGGAGCTGTTTTTT.

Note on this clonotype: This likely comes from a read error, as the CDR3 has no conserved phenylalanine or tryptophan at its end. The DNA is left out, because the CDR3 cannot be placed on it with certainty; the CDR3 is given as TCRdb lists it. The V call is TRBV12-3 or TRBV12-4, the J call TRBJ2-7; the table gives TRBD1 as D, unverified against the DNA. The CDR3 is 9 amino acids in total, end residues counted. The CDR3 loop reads CASSFGQGS.